Shown below are 22 T cell receptor beta chains from a single sample sequenced in a study of cytotoxic CD8 clonotypes in ibrutinib-treated CLL. Data came from immunoSEQ multiplex PCR; TCRdb stores just in-frame clones and leaves some out. This sample carries about 85,000 clones, roughly 77% of them seen once, and the ten largest clones take around 5%. Sample: PBMCs, taken after 12 months of ibrutinib treatment. These receptors were collected from a human donor with chronic lymphocytic leukemia.

The chain uses TRBV5-8 and TRBJ2-1; 11 bases fit TRBD2. Looked up from germline, CDR1 is SGHTS and CDR2 is YDEGEE. This CDR3 has 15 amino acids. The junction had 9 bases not matched to a gene; V was cut back by 4 bases and J by 9 bases. CDR3 sequence reads: CASSTRLAGRSEQFF. Here the CDR3 DNA reads TGTGCCAGCAGCACCAGACTAGCGGGGCGTTCTGAGCAGTTCTTC.

This clone occurred a few times. This rearrangement joins TRBV7-9 to TRBJ2-3, with 7 bases lining up with TRBD2. Losses at the gene ends were 0 bases for V and 4 bases for J; bases not matched to a gene: 7. This CDR3 has 16 amino acids. Per germline, CDR1 SEHNR and CDR2 FQNEAQ (reference sequence). The CDR3 is CASSLAIAGVADTQYF. The CDR3 DNA reads TGTGCCAGCAGCTTAGCTATTGCGGGAGTCGCAGATACGCAGTATTTT.

The chain carries TRBV4-2 and TRBJ2-5; 10 nucleotides agree with TRBD2. V was clipped by 1 base and J by 2 bases; unmatched bases: 1. The CDR3 is 15 residues long. Germline CDR1 is LGHNA and CDR2 is YNFKEQ. CDR3 bases: TGTGCCAGCAGCCAAGGGACTAGCGGACAAGAGACCCAGTACTTC. It translates to CASSQGTSGQETQYF.

This clone was seen more than once but under ten times. V gene TRBV18 combines with J gene TRBJ1-6; TRBD1 aligns across 7 bases. The CDR3 sequence is 17 residues long. Unmatched junction bases numbered 13, after V lost 4 bases and J lost 7 bases. The germline V gene encodes CDR1 KGHSH and CDR2 LQKENI. CDR3 region: CASSRGGTGAVNSPLHF. For the CDR3, the DNA is TGTGCCAGCTCACGGGGGGGCACAGGGGCCGTAAATTCACCCCTCCACTTT.

This sequence joins TRBV6-6 and TRBJ2-7, with a possible D match to TRBD2 (6 bases). CDR1 is MNHNY and CDR2 is SVGAGI in the germline V gene (reference sequence). This CDR3 spans 12 amino acids. Trimming took off 6 bases at V and 13 bases at J, with 19 bases between the two ends. The CDR3 nucleotides are TGTGCCAGCAGGAACCGGGCCGGGGGAAACTACTTC. It translates to CASRNRAGGNYF.

This chain uses TRBV6-1 with TRBJ1-4; D remains unclear. In germline, CDR1 is MNHNS, CDR2 SASEGT. This CDR3 contains 15 residues. V lost 4 bases to trimming and J lost 4 bases, with 13 bases between them. CDR3 region: CASSGIQPYNEKLFF. DNA for the CDR3: TGTGCCAGCAGTGGAATACAGCCATATAATGAAAAACTGTTTTTT.

The chain links TRBV19 to TRBJ2-5, with a tentative D call TRBD1 (6 bases). The CDR3 is made up of 13 amino acids. Trimming pared 4 bases from V and 2 bases from J, leaving 8 bases between. Germline V gene lookup returns CDR1 LNHDA and CDR2 SQIVND (reference sequence). CDR3 nucleotide sequence: TGTGCCAGTAGTACACAGGGACAAGAGACCCAGTACTTC. It specifies CASSTQGQETQYF. Looking up the rest from reference TRBV19 and TRBJ2-5 gives the full variable domain: DGGITQSPKYLFRKEGQNVTLSCEQNLNHDAMYWYRQDPGQGLRLIYYSQIVNDFQKGDIAEGYSVSREKKESFPLTVTSAQKNPTAFYLCASSTQGQETQYFGPGTRLLVL.

The V gene is TRBV9, the J gene TRBJ2-3; 9 nucleotides align to TRBD1. The V gene's germline CDR1 is SGDLS and CDR2 YYNGEE. CDR3 size: 15 residues. V shed 3 bases and J 3 bases; nucleotides not matched to a gene: 5. The CDR3 DNA is TGTGCCAGCAGCGCCCGACAGGGGGGAACAGATACGCAGTATTTT. It specifies CASSARQGGTDTQYF. Using reference TRBV9 and TRBJ2-3 for the parts outside the CDR3, the full variable domain is DSGVTQTPKHLITATGQRVTLRCSPRSGDLSVYWYQQSLDQGLQFLIQYYNGEERAKGNILERFSAQQFPDLHSELNLSSLELGDSALYFCASSARQGGTDTQYFGPGTRLTVL.

This clone was observed a single time. The CDR3 region is CATSRDPGGGSPLHF. As DNA, the CDR3 is TGTGCCACCAGCAGAGATCCAGGGGGTGGTTCACCCCTCCACTTT. The chain recombines TRBV15 with TRBJ1-6; TRBD1 aligns across 7 bases. The CDR3 has 15 amino acids. Germline V lookup: CDR1 LNHNV, CDR2 YYDKDF (reference sequence). V lost 0 bases and J lost 9; bases outside the gene matches: 5. The full variable domain, rest sourced from reference TRBV15 and TRBJ1-6, is DAMVIQNPRYQVTQFGKPVTLSCSQTLNHNVMYWYQQKSSQAPKLLFHYYDKDFNNEADTPDNFQSRRPNTSFCFLDIRSPGLGDTAMYLCATSRDPGGGSPLHFGNGTRLTVT.

About this clone itself: The same CDR3 can be traced to other DNA sequences in this sample. The chain uses TRBV18 and TRBJ2-3; D not resolved. Germline V gene data show CDR1 as KGHSH and CDR2 as LQKENI. The germline V and J ends were trimmed by 0 bases and 2 bases, with 0 bases remaining between them. The CDR3 has 12 amino acids. The CDR3 bases are TGTGCCAGCTCACCACCCACAGATACGCAGTATTTT. Translating gives CASSPPTDTQYF.

The chain is built from TRBV30 and TRBJ1-4; TRBD1 might be the D (5 bases). Trimming pared 4 bases from V and 8 bases from J, leaving 20 bases between. Germline CDR1 and CDR2: GTSNPN and SVGIG (reference sequence). The CDR3 totals 15 residues. CDR3 region: CAWNPGIGVGEKLFF. The CDR3 region has the DNA TGTGCCTGGAATCCCGGGATAGGGGTTGGCGAAAAACTGTTTTTT.

J is TRBJ2-1 and V is TRBV18, with TRBD2 matching 8 bases. V shed 0 bases, J shed 2 bases, and the junction held 3 bases outside the gene matches. CDR1 and CDR2 (germline): KGHSH, LQKENI. The CDR3 extends over 16 amino acids. CDR3 protein: CASSPPGGVAYNEQFF. The CDR3 DNA is TGTGCCAGCTCACCACCCGGGGGGGTCGCCTACAATGAGCAGTTCTTC.

DNA of the CDR3: TGTGCCAGTACCATGGGAGACTCTGGAAACACCATATATTTT. Translated: CASTMGDSGNTIYF. V is TRBV19 and J is TRBJ1-3; D unresolved. Trimming took 7 bases from V and 0 from J, leaving 10 bases between them. This CDR3 has 14 amino acids. CDR1 LNHDA and CDR2 SQIVND come from the germline V gene (reference sequence).

The rearrangement joins TRBV2 to TRBJ1-3; the match to TRBD1 covers 7 bases. The V gene end was trimmed by 8 bases and the J gene end by 0 bases; junction bases not matched to a gene: 4. This CDR3 contains 14 residues. Germline V gene sequence: CDR1 SNHLY, CDR2 FYNNEI. CDR3 nucleotide sequence: TGTGCCAGCCCCCGGGACAGCTCTGGAAACACCATATATTTT. Translated: CASPRDSSGNTIYF.

The J gene is TRBJ1-5, the V gene TRBV4-1, with D unclear. Deletions cut 0 bases from V and 4 bases from J, with 7 bases between. Germline V gene sequence: CDR1 MGHRA, CDR2 YSYEKL. This CDR3 spans 14 amino acids. CDR3 nucleotides: TGCGCCAGCAGCCAAGACTCCCCAAATCAGCCCCAGCATTTT. This translates into CASSQDSPNQPQHF.

The gene calls are TRBV4-2 and TRBJ2-1, with D unclear. CDR1 is LGHNA, CDR2 YNFKEQ, per germline. V was clipped by 1 base and J by 5 bases, with 12 bases between them. The CDR3 has 15 residues. CDR3 loop: CASSQGAAPDNEQFF. As DNA, the CDR3 is TGTGCCAGCAGCCAAGGGGCCGCCCCGGACAATGAGCAGTTCTTC.

This clone has only a few counts. The chain combines TRBV7-9 with TRBJ1-4; possibly TRBD1 for D (5 bases). The length of the CDR3 is 12 residues. The ends were cut back, 11 bases at V and 8 bases at J, with 15 bases in the middle. The germline CDR1 and CDR2 sequences are SEHNR and FQNEAQ (reference sequence). CDR3 region: CAAGGRGEKLFF. The CDR3 region has the DNA TGTGCCGCCGGGGGGAGGGGCGAAAAACTGTTTTTT.

The gene calls are TRBV9 and TRBJ2-5; 8 nucleotides match TRBD1. V lost 4 bases, J lost 5 bases, and 4 bases stayed unmatched. The CDR3 spans 13 residues. Germline CDR1 and CDR2: SGDLS and YYNGEE. This chain's CDR3 is CASSPTGGETQYF. CDR3 DNA: TGTGCCAGCAGCCCAACAGGGGGGGAGACCCAGTACTTC. Supplemented by reference TRBV9 and TRBJ2-5, the full variable domain reads DSGVTQTPKHLITATGQRVTLRCSPRSGDLSVYWYQQSLDQGLQFLIQYYNGEERAKGNILERFSAQQFPDLHSELNLSSLELGDSALYFCASSPTGGETQYFGPGTRLLVL.

The chain links TRBV18 to TRBJ2-3; unclear D gene. Germline assignment: CDR1 KGHSH and CDR2 LQKENI. The CDR3 spans 13 residues. V lost 4 bases and J lost 2, with 7 bases in between. CDR3 sequence: CASSQAFTDTQYF. CDR3 sequence (DNA): TGTGCCAGCTCACAGGCATTCACAGATACGCAGTATTTT.

The V gene is TRBV6-5, the J gene TRBJ2-2; D might be TRBD2 (6 bases). CDR1 and CDR2 from the germline V gene are MNHEY and SVGAGI. V was cut by 4 bases and J by 6 bases, with 12 bases left in between. The CDR3 covers 14 residues. For the CDR3, the DNA is TGTGCCAGCAGTTTTTCCGGAGGGGCCGGGGAGCTGTTTTTT. Protein product: CASSFSGGAGELFF.

This clone occurred a few times. The genes are TRBV25-1 and TRBJ1-6; tentative D call: TRBD1 (6 bases). This CDR3 region has 14 residues. V was pared by 8 bases and J by 6 bases, with 14 bases between. Germline CDR1 MGHDK, CDR2 SYGVNS. The CDR3 region is CASGGHRTNSPLHF. Written as DNA, the CDR3 is TGTGCCAGCGGGGGACACAGGACTAATTCACCCCTCCACTTT. Full variable domain (missing parts from reference TRBV25-1 and TRBJ1-6): EADIYQTPRYLVIGTGKKITLECSQTMGHDKMYWYQQDPGMELHLIHYSYGVNSTEKGDLSSESTVSRIRTEHFPLTLESARPSHTSQYLCASGGHRTNSPLHFGNGTRLTVT.

The gene calls are TRBV30 and TRBJ1-2; perhaps TRBD1 as D (5 bases). V lost 2 bases to trimming and J lost 8 bases, with 18 bases between them. Germline CDR1 and CDR2: GTSNPN and SVGIG (reference sequence). The CDR3 totals 14 residues. The CDR3 bases are TGTGCCTGGAGTTATGGGGCGGGGTCTAACGGCTACACCTTC. Translated: CAWSYGAGSNGYTF.